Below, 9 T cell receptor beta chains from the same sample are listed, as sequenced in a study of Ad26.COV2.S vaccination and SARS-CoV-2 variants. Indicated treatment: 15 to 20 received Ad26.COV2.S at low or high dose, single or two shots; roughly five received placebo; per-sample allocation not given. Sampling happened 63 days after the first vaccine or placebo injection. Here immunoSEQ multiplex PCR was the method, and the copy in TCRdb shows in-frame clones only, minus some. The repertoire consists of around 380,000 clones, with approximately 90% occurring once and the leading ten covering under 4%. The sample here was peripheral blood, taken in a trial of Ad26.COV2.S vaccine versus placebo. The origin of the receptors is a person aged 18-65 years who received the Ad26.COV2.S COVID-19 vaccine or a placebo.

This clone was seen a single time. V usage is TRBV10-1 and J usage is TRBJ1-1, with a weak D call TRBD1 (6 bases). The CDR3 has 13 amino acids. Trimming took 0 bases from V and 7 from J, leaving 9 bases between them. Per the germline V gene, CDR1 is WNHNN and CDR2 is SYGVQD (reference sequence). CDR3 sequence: CASSESYRDEAFF. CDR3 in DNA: TGCGCCAGCAGTGAGTCGTACAGGGATGAAGCTTTCTTT.

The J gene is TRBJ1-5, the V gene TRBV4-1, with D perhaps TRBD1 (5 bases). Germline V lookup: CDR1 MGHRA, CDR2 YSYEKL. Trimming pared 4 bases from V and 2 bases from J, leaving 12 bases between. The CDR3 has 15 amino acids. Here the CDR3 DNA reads TGCGCCAGCAGCCCTAGGGGCTTTCGCAATCAGCCCCAGCATTTT. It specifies CASSPRGFRNQPQHF.

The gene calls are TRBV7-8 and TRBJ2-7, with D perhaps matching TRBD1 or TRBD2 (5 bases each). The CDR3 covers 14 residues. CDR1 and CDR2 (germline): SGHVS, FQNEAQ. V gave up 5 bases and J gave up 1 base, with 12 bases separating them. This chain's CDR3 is CASSPGRISYEQYF. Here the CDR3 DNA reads TGTGCCAGCAGCCCGGGACGGATATCCTACGAGCAGTACTTC.

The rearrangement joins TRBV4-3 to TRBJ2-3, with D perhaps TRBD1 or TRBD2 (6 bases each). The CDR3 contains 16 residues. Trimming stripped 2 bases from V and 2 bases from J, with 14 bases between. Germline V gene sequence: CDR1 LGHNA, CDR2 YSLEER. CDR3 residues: CASSQLSGAVTDTQYF. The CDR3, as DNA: TGCGCCAGCAGCCAACTTTCGGGGGCCGTCACAGATACGCAGTATTTT.

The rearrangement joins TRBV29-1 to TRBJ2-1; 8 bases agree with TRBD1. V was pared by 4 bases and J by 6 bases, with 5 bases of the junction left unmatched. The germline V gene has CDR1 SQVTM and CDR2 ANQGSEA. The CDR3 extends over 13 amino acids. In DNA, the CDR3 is TGCAGCGTTGTGTGGACAGGGAGCAATGAGCAGTTCTTC. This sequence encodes CSVVWTGSNEQFF.

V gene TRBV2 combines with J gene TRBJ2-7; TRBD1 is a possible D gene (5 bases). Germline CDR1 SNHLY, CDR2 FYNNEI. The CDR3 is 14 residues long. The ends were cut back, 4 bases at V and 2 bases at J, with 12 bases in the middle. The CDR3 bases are TGTGCCAGCAGTGTGCAGGGTTCAACCTACGAGCAGTACTTC. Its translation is CASSVQGSTYEQYF.

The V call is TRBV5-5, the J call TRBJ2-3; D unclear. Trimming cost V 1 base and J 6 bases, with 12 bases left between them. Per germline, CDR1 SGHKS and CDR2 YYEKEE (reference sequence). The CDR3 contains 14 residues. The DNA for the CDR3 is TGTGCCAGCAGCTTGATCGGGTTCTTTGATACGCAGTATTTT. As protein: CASSLIGFFDTQYF.

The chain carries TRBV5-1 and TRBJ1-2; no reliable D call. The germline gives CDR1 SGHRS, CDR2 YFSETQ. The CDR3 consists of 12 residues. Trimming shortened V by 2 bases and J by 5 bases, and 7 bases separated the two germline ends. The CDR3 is CASSLDKYGYTF. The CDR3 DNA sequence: TGCGCCAGCAGCTTAGACAAGTATGGCTACACCTTC.

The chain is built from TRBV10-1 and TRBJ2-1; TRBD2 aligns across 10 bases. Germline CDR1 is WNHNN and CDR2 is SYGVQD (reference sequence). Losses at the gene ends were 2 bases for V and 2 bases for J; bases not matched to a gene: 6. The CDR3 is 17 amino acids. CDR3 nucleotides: TGCGCCAGCAGTGAGACCGTAGCGGGGGGCCCCTACAATGAGCAGTTCTTC. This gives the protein CASSETVAGGPYNEQFF.